A single sample gave rise to the 28 T cell receptor beta chains below, sequenced in a study of human CD8 memory T cell subsets. The TCR beta sequencing libraries came from UMI-labeled 5' RACE. TCRdb reprocessed the 5' RACE reads, keeping one entry per CDR3 protein, no DNA. The sample spans 5,500 to 9,000 distinct CDR3 sequences; the ten largest clones claim about 20%. Sequenced input: CD8+ T cells from PBMCs. The receptors stem from a human donor in good health.

This clonotype is identified as medium-sized from frequency. The gene calls are TRBV4-1 and TRBJ1-1. There are 17 residues in the CDR3. From germline, CDR1 is MGHRA and CDR2 YSYEKL. The CDR3 loop is CASSQDVAGGLSTEAFF.

This chain uses TRBV7-6 with TRBJ2-1; TCRdb's assignment of TRBD2 cannot be checked, as there is no DNA. CDR1 and CDR2 from the germline V gene are SGHVS and FNYEAQ. The CDR3 runs to 16 residues. The CDR3 is CASSTRGGASPNEQFF. The whole variable domain, filled in from reference TRBV7-6 and TRBJ2-1, reads GAGVSQSPRYKVTKRGQDVALRCDPISGHVSLYWYRQALGQGPEFLTYFNYEAQQDKSGLPNDRFSAERPEGSISTLTIQRTEQRDSAMYRCASSTRGGASPNEQFFGPGTRLTVL.

The rearrangement uses TRBV4-3 and TRBJ2-7; TCRdb's D gene call, TRBD1, goes unchecked for lack of DNA. The CDR3 covers 17 residues. The germline gives CDR1 LGHNA, CDR2 YSLEER. CDR3 residues: CASSQATGTGSFYEQYF.

By frequency, this clonotype registers medium-sized. The chain couples TRBV4-1 to TRBJ2-1; the TCRdb D gene call, TRBD2, has no DNA to confirm it. The CDR3 runs 16 residues. Per the germline V gene, CDR1 is MGHRA and CDR2 is YSYEKL. This CDR3 reads CASSQMGTSGPNEQFF.

The chain joins TRBV4-1 to TRBJ1-1; TCRdb names TRBD1, which stays unverified in the absence of DNA. Looked up from germline, CDR1 is MGHRA and CDR2 is YSYEKL. This CDR3 is built from 15 residues. The CDR3 protein is CASSHAGVANTEAFF.

By frequency, this clonotype registers medium-sized. The rearrangement uses TRBV15 and TRBJ2-5. The CDR3 is 14 residues long. Germline assignment: CDR1 LNHNV and CDR2 YYDKDF (reference sequence). CDR3 protein: CATSRANTQETQYF. Drawing the rest from reference TRBV15 and TRBJ2-5, the complete variable domain is DAMVIQNPRYQVTQFGKPVTLSCSQTLNHNVMYWYQQKSSQAPKLLFHYYDKDFNNEADTPDNFQSRRPNTSFCFLDIRSPGLGDTAMYLCATSRANTQETQYFGPGTRLLVL.

The chain employs TRBV20-1 and TRBJ1-1; TCRdb's D gene call, TRBD1, goes unchecked for lack of DNA. The CDR3 length is 15 residues. CDR1 and CDR2 from the germline V gene are DFQATT and SNEGSKA (reference sequence). The CDR3 protein is CSARDLTGTNTEAFF.

V usage is TRBV5-1 and J usage is TRBJ1-2; TCRdb outputs TRBD1, but without DNA this stays unchecked. The CDR3 has 14 amino acids. Germline V gene lookup returns CDR1 SGHRS and CDR2 YFSETQ. Here the CDR3 reads CASSSKQGSYGYTF.

The rearrangement joins TRBV7-2 to TRBJ2-1. The CDR3 totals 14 residues. Germline V gene sequence: CDR1 SGHTA, CDR2 FQGNSA. The CDR3 sequence is CASSLEISYNEQFF.

V and J are TRBV20-1 and TRBJ2-1; TCRdb's D gene call, TRBD2, goes unchecked for lack of DNA. The CDR3 is 15 residues long. Per germline, CDR1 DFQATT and CDR2 SNEGSKA (reference sequence). CDR3: CSLGGLAAKFNEQFF.

By frequency, this clonotype is large. V and J are TRBV4-2 and TRBJ2-1; TCRdb selects TRBD2, and the lack of DNA leaves this call unchecked. The length of the CDR3 is 17 residues. The germline gives CDR1 LGHNA, CDR2 YNFKEQ. This chain's CDR3 is CASSQDGTSGRDNEQFF.

This clonotype is deemed medium-sized by its frequency. The chain recombines TRBV13 with TRBJ2-7; the TCRdb call, TRBD1, lacks DNA for checking. This CDR3 spans 15 amino acids. Germline CDR1 is PRHDT and CDR2 is FYEKMQ (reference sequence). CDR3 amino acids: CASRSGQALGNEQYF.

The gene calls are TRBV9 and TRBJ1-1. CDR1 and CDR2 (germline): SGDLS, YYNGEE. The CDR3 contains 16 residues. The CDR3 spells CASSPPPRGLETEAFF. Based on the CDR3 plus reference TRBV9 and TRBJ1-1, the full variable domain is DSGVTQTPKHLITATGQRVTLRCSPRSGDLSVYWYQQSLDQGLQFLIQYYNGEERAKGNILERFSAQQFPDLHSELNLSSLELGDSALYFCASSPPPRGLETEAFFGQGTRLTVV.

The chain uses TRBV6-4 and TRBJ2-1; TCRdb proposes TRBD2, but this gene call is untestable without DNA. CDR1 and CDR2 from the germline V gene are MRHNA and SNTAGT. This CDR3 spans 16 amino acids. CDR3: CASSDGAESSYNEQFF.

The chain combines TRBV12-3 or TRBV12-4 with TRBJ2-1; TCRdb's D gene call, TRBD2, goes unchecked for lack of DNA. The CDR3 runs to 16 residues. The CDR3 region is CASRLGPQTNYNEQFF.

This chain connects TRBV5-1 to TRBJ2-5; the D call from TCRdb, TRBD1, cannot be confirmed without DNA. The CDR3 extends over 15 amino acids. The germline gives CDR1 SGHRS, CDR2 YFSETQ. The CDR3 loop reads CASSFNGGKKETQYF.

The chain uses TRBV3-1 and TRBJ2-1; TCRdb's D gene call, TRBD1, goes unchecked for lack of DNA. Germline-derived CDR1 and CDR2 are LGHDT and YNNKEL (reference sequence). The CDR3 has 12 amino acids. This CDR3 reads CASSQAPREQFF.

The chain recombines TRBV7-2 with TRBJ2-7; without DNA, the TCRdb call of TRBD2 cannot be checked. The CDR3 consists of 15 residues. Germline V gene lookup returns CDR1 SGHTA and CDR2 FQGNSA. The chain's CDR3 is CASSPLLGTSYEQYF.

The chain combines TRBV4-3 with TRBJ2-3; TCRdb picks TRBD2, but there is no DNA to check that call. CDR1 LGHNA and CDR2 YSLEER come from the germline V gene. The CDR3 runs 17 residues. The CDR3 loop reads CASSQDGRGSGADTQYF.

V is TRBV20-1 and J is TRBJ1-2. From germline, CDR1 is DFQATT and CDR2 SNEGSKA (reference sequence). This CDR3 has 14 amino acids. CDR3 protein: CSAREEGIDYGYTF.

The chain is built from TRBV4-1 and TRBJ1-2; as DNA is missing, the TRBD1 call by TCRdb cannot be tested. CDR1 and CDR2 (germline): MGHRA, YSYEKL. The length of the CDR3 is 14 residues. CDR3 region: CASNSLGGRNGYTF.

This clonotype registers medium-sized (0.01 to 0.1%) by frequency. The V gene is TRBV27, the J gene TRBJ2-1; without DNA, the TCRdb call of TRBD1 cannot be checked. The V gene's germline CDR1 is MNHEY and CDR2 SMNVEV (reference sequence). The CDR3 totals 14 residues. CDR3 in amino acids: CASSLSAGVNEQFF.

J is TRBJ2-3 and V is TRBV28; the D gene TCRdb calls, TRBD2, cannot be checked with no DNA. The germline V gene encodes CDR1 MDHEN and CDR2 SYDVKM. This CDR3 has 17 residues. The CDR3 protein is CASSSSDQGGPPDTQYF.

The CDR3 reads CSADTLEGLTDTQYF. The chain is built from TRBV20-1 and TRBJ2-3; TCRdb calls TRBD2, which cannot be checked without DNA. Germline V CDR1 and CDR2: DFQATT, SNEGSKA (reference sequence). The CDR3 covers 15 residues.

The genes are TRBV20-1 and TRBJ2-1; the TCRdb D gene call, TRBD2, has no DNA to confirm it. This CDR3 region has 14 residues. Germline CDR1 DFQATT, CDR2 SNEGSKA (reference sequence). This chain's CDR3 is CSARDLREVDEQFF.

This clonotype is identified as medium-sized from frequency. The genes are TRBV4-1 and TRBJ1-1. The length of the CDR3 is 14 residues. Germline-derived CDR1 and CDR2 are MGHRA and YSYEKL. The CDR3: CASSQAVGNTEAFF.

According to its frequency, this clonotype is large (0.1 to 1%). This sequence joins TRBV5-1 and TRBJ1-1. The CDR3 has 15 residues. Germline CDR1 and CDR2: SGHRS and YFSETQ. Here the CDR3 reads CASSLDLGMNTEAFF.

Its frequency marks this clonotype as medium-sized. This chain connects TRBV20-1 to TRBJ1-3; TCRdb calls TRBD1, which cannot be checked without DNA. The CDR3 totals 14 residues. The germline gives CDR1 DFQATT, CDR2 SNEGSKA (reference sequence). CDR3 residues: CSAPGTGEGNTIYF.